This T cell receptor beta chain originates from a study of shared clonotypes between healthy human individuals. Whole-study findings and limits: Generally, estimated richness proved larger in naive subsets than it did in memory subsets. An effect of sequencing depth on clonotype sharing among donors was expected.

A note on this clone: The antigen is not known.

Some clones are missing from TCRdb's copy, which holds only in-frame ones; the method was immunoSEQ multiplex PCR. Among over a million clones, over 95% were seen once, and the ten largest hold 1% to 1.5%. V was clipped by 5 bases and J by 9 bases, with 13 bases between them. The CDR3 length is 13 residues. Per germline, CDR1 LNHDA and CDR2 SQIVND (reference sequence). Sequencing input: naive CD4+ T cells sorted from blood. This sample's subset: CD45RA+ positively selected. This chain joins TRBV19 and TRBJ2-2; D remains unclear. This receptor was obtained from a man aged 25-40 years in good health. CDR3: CASSLPNPRELFF. The CDR3 DNA reads as TGTGCCAGTAGTTTACCTAACCCTAGGGAGCTGTTTTTT.